Given below is one TCR beta chain in context. The data derive from a study of technical replicates of blood from a handful of donors. CDR1 and CDR2 from the germline V gene are SQVTM and ANQGSEA. This CDR3 spans 15 amino acids. The V end was cut by 2 bases, the J end by 0 bases, with 11 bases between. Assay: immunoSEQ multiplex PCR; the TCRdb copy retains only in-frame clones and omits some. The top ten hold over 10% of the sample, which has approximately 15,000 clones, roughly four fifths seen once. Sequencing input: PBMCs. This clonotype originated in a human donor in good health. The chain combines TRBV29-1 with TRBJ2-1; perhaps TRBD1 as D (5 bases). CDR3 nucleotides: TGCAGCGTTGAATCGACAGCGACCTCCTACAATGAGCAGTTCTTC. Protein sequence: CSVESTATSYNEQFF.